The entry below gives a single T cell receptor beta chain sequence along with its context. No ophthalmopathy progression within 18 months constituted stable Graves' hyperthyroidism. Those with hyperthyroidism were 18 to 65 years old, newly diagnosed, and ill for under 2 months. The PBMCs were taken from about 10 ml of fresh peripheral blood. Germline CDR1 reads GTSNPN; CDR2 reads SVGIG (reference sequence). The CDR3 is made up of 14 amino acids. Trimming stripped 5 bases from V and 0 bases from J, with 10 bases between. Amplification targeted TCR beta CDR3 regions from RNA transcripts. A set of HTBI primers served as the primers for a first-round RT-PCR of the TCR CDR3. TCRdb re-called the multiplex PCR reads through MiXCR, storing one row per CDR3 protein. The sample shows approximately 740,000 distinct CDR3 sequences, 12% to 15% of them seen only once. These data belong to a study of T cells in Graves' hyperthyroidism and ophthalmopathy.

The specimen sequenced was blood. The rearrangement uses TRBV30 and TRBJ2-2; D possibly matches TRBD1 or TRBD2 (5 bases each). The clonotype comes from a woman aged 18-35 years with Graves' hyperthyroidism. The chain's CDR3 is CAWDRLTNTGELFF. The DNA for the CDR3 is TGTGCCTGGGACAGACTAACGAACACCGGGGAGCTGTTTTTT.